Sequencing of this T cell receptor beta chain was carried out in a study of blood T cell repertoires in COVID-19. At the level of the study: Nucleic acid was either cDNA or gDNA, and it came from T cells, B-cell-depleted T cells, or PBMCs.

Cohorts were based on clinical histories the participants reported. For recovered donors of Cohort 3, there were two negative PCRs, clearance, or symptom resolution. This CDR3 is 16 amino acids long. In germline, CDR1 is MGHRA, CDR2 YSYEKL. Deletions cut 1 base from V and 2 bases from J, with 15 bases between. Authors' processing steps: Amplified reference gene primers provided the basis for estimating nucleated cell counts. Sequenced by immunoSEQ multiplex PCR; TCRdb stores in-frame clones only, minus some. V and J calls plus clone size are reproduced from that table; the DNA served to infer D and trimming. The sample yields about 190,000 clones, around 84% seen once.

This chain connects TRBV4-1 to TRBJ2-7; weak D call: TRBD2 (6 bases). This sequence originates from a woman in her thirties who had recovered from COVID-19. The sample comprised PBMCs or T cells enriched from blood (not recorded which). CDR3 residues: CASSQAGERGTYEQYF. The CDR3, as DNA: TGCGCCAGCAGCCAAGCGGGGGAACGGGGGACCTACGAGCAGTACTTC.